The 6 T cell receptor beta chains below all came from one sample that was sequenced in a study of T cell repertoires in cytomegalovirus infection. TCRdb called the reads again in MiXCR, with one record for every CDR3 protein. The sample lists fewer than 950,000 distinct CDR3 sequences; less than 35% were seen once. No antigen is known for these receptors. This specimen consisted of cultured CD8+ T cells from PBMCs, obtained from culture after CMV antigen stimulation. The receptor set was obtained from a human donor in good health (CMV status not recorded). Some clones in this sample may be carry-over from other donors' samples.

As concerns this clonotype: A much more abundant neighbour one base away suggests this may be a read error. The chain couples TRBV19 to TRBJ2-1; D may correspond to TRBD1 or TRBD2 (5 bases each). Germline CDR1 is LNHDA and CDR2 is SQIVND (reference sequence). The CDR3 extends over 15 amino acids. The CDR3 region is CASSIVGGGPDEQSF. The CDR3, as DNA: TGTGCCAGTAGTATAGTTGGGGGTGGTCCCGATGAGCAGTCCTTC.

CDR3 residues: CASSSGGESYEQYF. The CDR3 DNA is TGTGCCAGCAGCTCCGGGGGGGAGTCCTACGAGCAGTACTTC. The rearrangement joins TRBV7-6 to TRBJ2-7; 8 nucleotides match TRBD2. The CDR3 loop spans 14 amino acids. Germline V gene data show CDR1 as SGHVS and CDR2 as FNYEAQ. V trimming: 4 bases; J trimming: 1 base; junction bases outside the gene matches: 3.

This clonotype showed up just a few times. The chain recombines TRBV12-3 or TRBV12-4 with TRBJ1-5; TRBD1 agrees at 7 bases. The CDR3 contains 15 residues. J lost 0 bases, V lost 6 bases, and 5 bases had no gene match. The CDR3 coding sequence is TGTGCCAGCAGAGGGGGCTCAGATAGCAATCAGCCCCAGCATTTT. Amino acids: CASRGGSDSNQPQHF.

The V gene is TRBV7-9, the J gene TRBJ1-5; 9 positions agree with TRBD1. With 5 bases clipped from V and 0 bases from J, the junction kept 5 bases outside the gene matches. The CDR3 consists of 16 residues. Germline V gene sequence: CDR1 SEHNR, CDR2 FQNEAQ (reference sequence). CDR3 residues: CASSPWTGDSNQPQHF. The CDR3 DNA reads as TGTGCCAGCAGCCCTTGGACAGGGGATAGCAATCAGCCCCAGCATTTT.

There are a few counts of this clonotype. The genes are TRBV20-1 and TRBJ2-1, with 7 positions matching TRBD2. The ends lost 6 bases at V and 0 bases at J; junction bases unmatched: 5. The germline V gene encodes CDR1 DFQATT and CDR2 SNEGSKA (reference sequence). The CDR3 has 14 amino acids. The DNA of the CDR3 is TGCAGTGCCCCCCGGGGGGTCTCCTACAATGAGCAGTTCTTC. As protein: CSAPRGVSYNEQFF.

Remarks on this clonotype: Germline is not matched at one junction end, which may reflect a read error. V is TRBV27 and J is TRBJ2-7, with unresolved D. CDR3 length equals 13 residues. The germline CDR1 and CDR2 sequences are MNHEY and SMNVEV (reference sequence). The CDR3 here is CVSSLDSQYEQYF. As DNA, the CDR3 is TGTGTCAGCAGTTTAGACTCCCAATACGAGCAGTACTTC.